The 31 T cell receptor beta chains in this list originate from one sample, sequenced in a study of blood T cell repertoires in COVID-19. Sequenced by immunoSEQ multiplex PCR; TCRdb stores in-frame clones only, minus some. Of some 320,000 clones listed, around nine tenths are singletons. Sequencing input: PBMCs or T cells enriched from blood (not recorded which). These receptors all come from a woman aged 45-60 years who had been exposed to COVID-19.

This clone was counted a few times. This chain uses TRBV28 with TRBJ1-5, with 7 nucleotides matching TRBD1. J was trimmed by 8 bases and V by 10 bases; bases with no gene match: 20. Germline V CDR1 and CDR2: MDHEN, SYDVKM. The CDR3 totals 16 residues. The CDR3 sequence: CATSFHGTALREPQHF. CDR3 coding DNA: TGTGCCACCTCGTTTCATGGGACAGCTCTTAGGGAGCCCCAGCATTTT.

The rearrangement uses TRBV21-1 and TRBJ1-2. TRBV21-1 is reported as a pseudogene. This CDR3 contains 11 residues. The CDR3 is CASSHQRGYTF. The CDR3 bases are TGTGCCAGCAGCCATCAGAGGGGCTACACCTTC.

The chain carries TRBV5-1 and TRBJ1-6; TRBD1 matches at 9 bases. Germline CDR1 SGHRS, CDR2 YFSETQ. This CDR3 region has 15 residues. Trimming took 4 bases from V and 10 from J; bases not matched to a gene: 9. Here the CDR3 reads CASSLVGQGYSPLHF. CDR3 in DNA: TGCGCCAGCAGCCTTGTGGGACAGGGTTACTCACCCCTCCACTTT.

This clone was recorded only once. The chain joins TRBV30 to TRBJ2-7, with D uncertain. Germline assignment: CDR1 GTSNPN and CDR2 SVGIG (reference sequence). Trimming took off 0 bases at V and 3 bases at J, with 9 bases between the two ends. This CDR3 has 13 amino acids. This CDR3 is CAWSVWLFYEQYF. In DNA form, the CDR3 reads TGTGCCTGGAGTGTATGGCTTTTCTACGAGCAGTACTTC.

DNA of the CDR3: TGTGCCAGCAGCCAAGTTCCCTATGGCTCCTATAATTCACCCCTCCACTTT. Protein: CASSQVPYGSYNSPLHF. V is TRBV3-1 (or the pseudogene TRBV3-2) and J is TRBJ1-6; D is unresolved. The CDR3 has 17 amino acids. V lost 1 base to trimming and J lost 0 bases, with 10 bases between them. CDR1 is LGHDT and CDR2 is YNNKEL in the germline V gene (reference sequence).

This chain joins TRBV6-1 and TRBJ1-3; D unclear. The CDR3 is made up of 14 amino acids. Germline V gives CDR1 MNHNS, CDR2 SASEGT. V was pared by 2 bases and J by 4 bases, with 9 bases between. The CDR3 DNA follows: TGTGCCAGCAGTGAATTGGCAATGGGAAACACCATATATTTT. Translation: CASSELAMGNTIYF.

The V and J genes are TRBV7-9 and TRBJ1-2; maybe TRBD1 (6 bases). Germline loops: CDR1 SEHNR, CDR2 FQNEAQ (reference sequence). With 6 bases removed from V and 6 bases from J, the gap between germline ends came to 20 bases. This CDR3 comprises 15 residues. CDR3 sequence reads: CASREQGFQGHGYTF. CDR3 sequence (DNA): TGTGCCAGCAGAGAACAGGGCTTTCAGGGCCATGGCTACACCTTC.

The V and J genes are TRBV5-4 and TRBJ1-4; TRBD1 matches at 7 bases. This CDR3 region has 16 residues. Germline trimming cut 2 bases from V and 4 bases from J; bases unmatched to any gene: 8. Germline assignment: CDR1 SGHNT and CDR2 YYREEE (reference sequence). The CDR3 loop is CASSFRSGQHNEKLFF. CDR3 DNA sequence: TGTGCCAGCAGCTTCCGGTCGGGACAGCATAATGAAAAACTGTTTTTT.

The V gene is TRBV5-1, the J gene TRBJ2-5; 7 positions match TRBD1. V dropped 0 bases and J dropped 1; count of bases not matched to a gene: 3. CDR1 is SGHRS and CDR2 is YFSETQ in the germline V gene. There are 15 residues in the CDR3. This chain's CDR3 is CASSLATGTQETQYF. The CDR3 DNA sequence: TGCGCCAGCAGCTTGGCGACAGGGACCCAAGAGACCCAGTACTTC. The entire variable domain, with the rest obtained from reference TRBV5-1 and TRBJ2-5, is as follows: KAGVTQTPRYLIKTRGQQVTLSCSPISGHRSVSWYQQTPGQGLQFLFEYFSETQRNKGNFPGRFSGRQFSNSRSEMNVSTLELGDSALYLCASSLATGTQETQYFGPGTRLLVL.

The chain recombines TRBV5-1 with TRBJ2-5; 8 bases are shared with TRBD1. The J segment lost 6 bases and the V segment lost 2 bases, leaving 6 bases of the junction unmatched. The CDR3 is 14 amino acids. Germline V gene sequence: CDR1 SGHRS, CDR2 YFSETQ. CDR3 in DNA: TGCGCCAGCAGCTTCCGGGACAGGACTCAGACCCAGTACTTC. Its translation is CASSFRDRTQTQYF.

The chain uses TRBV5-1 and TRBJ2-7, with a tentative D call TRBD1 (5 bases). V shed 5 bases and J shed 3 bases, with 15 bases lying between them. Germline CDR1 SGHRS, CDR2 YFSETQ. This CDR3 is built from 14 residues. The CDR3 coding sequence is TGCGCCAGCAGTTTACAGGTTTCTCGCTACGAGCAGTACTTC. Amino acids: CASSLQVSRYEQYF.

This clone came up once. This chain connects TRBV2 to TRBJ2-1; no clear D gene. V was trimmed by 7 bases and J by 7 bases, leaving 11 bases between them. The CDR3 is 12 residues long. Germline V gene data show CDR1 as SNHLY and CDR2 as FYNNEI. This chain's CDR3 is CASTKSLNEQFF. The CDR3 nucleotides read TGTGCCAGCACCAAAAGCTTGAATGAGCAGTTCTTC.

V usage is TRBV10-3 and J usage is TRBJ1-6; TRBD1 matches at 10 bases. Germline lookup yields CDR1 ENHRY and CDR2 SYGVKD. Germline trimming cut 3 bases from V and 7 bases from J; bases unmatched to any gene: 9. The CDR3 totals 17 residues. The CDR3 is CAISDSGDRGRNSPLHF. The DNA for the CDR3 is TGTGCCATCAGTGATTCCGGGGACAGGGGTCGAAATTCACCCCTCCACTTT.

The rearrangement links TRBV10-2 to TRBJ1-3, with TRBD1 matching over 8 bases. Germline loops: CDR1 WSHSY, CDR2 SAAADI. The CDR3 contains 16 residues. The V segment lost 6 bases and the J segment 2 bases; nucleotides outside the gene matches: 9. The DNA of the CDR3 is TGCGCCAGCAGGGGGACAGGTGGGGAAGCTGGAAACACCATATATTTT. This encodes CASRGTGGEAGNTIYF.

Written as DNA, the CDR3 is TGTGCCACCCAAGACAGCGAAGTTTACAATCAGCCCCAGCATTTT. Translated, it gives CATQDSEVYNQPQHF. V is TRBV6-5 and J is TRBJ1-5, with a tentative D call TRBD1 (5 bases). The CDR3 is 15 amino acids. Between the trimmed V and J ends, which lost 10 bases and 3 bases, there was a span of 19 bases. The germline V gene encodes CDR1 MNHEY and CDR2 SVGAGI.

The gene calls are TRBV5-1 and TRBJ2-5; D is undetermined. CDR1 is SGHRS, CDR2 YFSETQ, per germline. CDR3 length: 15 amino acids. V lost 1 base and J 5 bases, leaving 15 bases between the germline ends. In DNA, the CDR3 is TGCGCCAGCAGCTTGATTGGCACCTCCCCCGAGACCCAGTACTTC. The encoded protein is CASSLIGTSPETQYF.

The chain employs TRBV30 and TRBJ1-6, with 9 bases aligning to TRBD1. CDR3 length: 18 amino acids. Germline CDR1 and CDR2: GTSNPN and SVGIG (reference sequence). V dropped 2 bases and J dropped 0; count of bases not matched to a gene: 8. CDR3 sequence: CAWSSDRGSASYNSPLHF. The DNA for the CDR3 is TGTGCCTGGAGTTCGGACAGGGGATCAGCCTCCTATAATTCACCCCTCCACTTT.

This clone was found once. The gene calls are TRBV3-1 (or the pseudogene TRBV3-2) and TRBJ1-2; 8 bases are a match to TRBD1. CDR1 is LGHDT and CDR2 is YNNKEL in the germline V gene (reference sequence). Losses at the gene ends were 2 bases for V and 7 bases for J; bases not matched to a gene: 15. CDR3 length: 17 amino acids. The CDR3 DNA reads TGTGCCAGCAGCCAATATGGGGCAGGGGGCGTTAAGTTTGGCTACACCTTC. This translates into CASSQYGAGGVKFGYTF.

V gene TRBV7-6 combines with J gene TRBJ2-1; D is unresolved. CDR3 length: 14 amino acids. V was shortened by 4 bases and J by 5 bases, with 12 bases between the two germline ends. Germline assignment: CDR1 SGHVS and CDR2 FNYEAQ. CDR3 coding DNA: TGTGCCAGCAGCTCTCCGTCGCAGAACAATGAGCAGTTCTTC. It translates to CASSSPSQNNEQFF.

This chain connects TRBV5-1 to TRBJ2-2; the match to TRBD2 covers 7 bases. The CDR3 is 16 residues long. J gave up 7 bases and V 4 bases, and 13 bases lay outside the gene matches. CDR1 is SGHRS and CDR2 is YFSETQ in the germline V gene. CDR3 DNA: TGCGCCAGCAGCCCGGACACTAGCGTTGGAGGCGGGGAGCTGTTTTTT. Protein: CASSPDTSVGGGELFF.

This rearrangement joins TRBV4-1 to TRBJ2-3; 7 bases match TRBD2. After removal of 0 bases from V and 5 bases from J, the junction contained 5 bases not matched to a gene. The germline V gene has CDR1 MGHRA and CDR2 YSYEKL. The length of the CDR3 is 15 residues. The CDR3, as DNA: TGCGCCAGCAGCCAAGAAGCCACTAGCGTAGATACGCAGTATTTT. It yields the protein CASSQEATSVDTQYF.

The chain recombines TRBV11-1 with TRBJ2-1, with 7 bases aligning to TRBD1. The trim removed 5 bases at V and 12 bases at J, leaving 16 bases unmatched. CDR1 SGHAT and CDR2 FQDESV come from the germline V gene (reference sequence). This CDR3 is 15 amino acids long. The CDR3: CASSPPYKGAFGQFF. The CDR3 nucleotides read TGTGCCAGCAGCCCACCGTATAAGGGGGCCTTTGGGCAGTTCTTC.

The CDR3 here is CASRSSSGNTIYF. The CDR3 coding sequence is TGTGCCAGCCGTTCGAGCTCTGGAAACACCATATATTTT. The chain couples TRBV28 to TRBJ1-3; D is undetermined. V lost 8 bases to trimming and J lost 0 bases, with 8 bases between them. The CDR3 runs 13 residues. Germline CDR1 MDHEN, CDR2 SYDVKM.

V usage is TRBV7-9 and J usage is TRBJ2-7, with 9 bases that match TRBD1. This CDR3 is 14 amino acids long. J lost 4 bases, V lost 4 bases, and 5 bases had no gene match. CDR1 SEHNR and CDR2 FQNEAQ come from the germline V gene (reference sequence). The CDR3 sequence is CASSSTGGGYEQYF. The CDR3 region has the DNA TGTGCCAGCAGCTCGACAGGGGGTGGGTACGAGCAGTACTTC.

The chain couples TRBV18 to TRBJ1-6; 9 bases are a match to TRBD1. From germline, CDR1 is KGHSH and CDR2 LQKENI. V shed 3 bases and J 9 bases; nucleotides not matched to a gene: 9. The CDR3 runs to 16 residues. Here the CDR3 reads CASSPRDRAGGSPLHF. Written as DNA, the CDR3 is TGTGCCAGCTCACCGAGGGACAGGGCAGGTGGTTCACCCCTCCACTTT.

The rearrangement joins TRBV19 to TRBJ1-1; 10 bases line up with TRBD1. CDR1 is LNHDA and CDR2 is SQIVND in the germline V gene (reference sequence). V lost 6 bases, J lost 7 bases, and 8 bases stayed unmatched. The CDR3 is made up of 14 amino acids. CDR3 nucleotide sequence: TGTGCCAGTAGGGAGACAGGGGGCGTTAATGAAGCTTTCTTT. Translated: CASRETGGVNEAFF.

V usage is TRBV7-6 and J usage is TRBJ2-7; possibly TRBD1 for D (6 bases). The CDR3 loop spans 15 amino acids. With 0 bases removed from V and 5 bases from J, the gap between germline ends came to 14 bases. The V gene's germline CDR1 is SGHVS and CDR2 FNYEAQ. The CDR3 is CASSLAGTLLDEQYF. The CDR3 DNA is TGTGCCAGCAGCTTAGCCGGGACACTGTTGGACGAGCAGTACTTC.

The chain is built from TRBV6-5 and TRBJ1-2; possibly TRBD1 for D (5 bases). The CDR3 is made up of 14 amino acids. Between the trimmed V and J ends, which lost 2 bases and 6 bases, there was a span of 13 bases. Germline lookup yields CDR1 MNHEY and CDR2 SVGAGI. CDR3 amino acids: CASSYAGRSDGYTF. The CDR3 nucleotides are TGTGCCAGCAGTTACGCAGGGAGGAGTGATGGCTACACCTTC.

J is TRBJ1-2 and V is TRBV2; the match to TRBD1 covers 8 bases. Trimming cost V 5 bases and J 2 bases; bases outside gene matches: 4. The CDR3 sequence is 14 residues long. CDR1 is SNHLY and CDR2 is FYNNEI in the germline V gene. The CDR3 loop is CASSTRQGNYGYTF. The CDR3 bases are TGTGCCAGCAGTACGCGACAGGGGAACTATGGCTACACCTTC.

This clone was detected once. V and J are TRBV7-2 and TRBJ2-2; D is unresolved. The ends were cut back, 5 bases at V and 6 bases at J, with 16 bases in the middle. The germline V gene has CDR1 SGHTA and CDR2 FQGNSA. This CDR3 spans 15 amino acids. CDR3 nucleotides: TGTGCCAGCAGCCCCCCCGGTAGCTTCGCCGGGGAGCTGTTTTTT. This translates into CASSPPGSFAGELFF.

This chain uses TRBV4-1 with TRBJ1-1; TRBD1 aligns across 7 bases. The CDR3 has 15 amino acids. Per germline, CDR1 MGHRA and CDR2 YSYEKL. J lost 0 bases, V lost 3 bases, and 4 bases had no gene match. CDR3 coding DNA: TGCGCCAGCAGCCATCGGACAGGCCTGAACACTGAAGCTTTCTTT. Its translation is CASSHRTGLNTEAFF.